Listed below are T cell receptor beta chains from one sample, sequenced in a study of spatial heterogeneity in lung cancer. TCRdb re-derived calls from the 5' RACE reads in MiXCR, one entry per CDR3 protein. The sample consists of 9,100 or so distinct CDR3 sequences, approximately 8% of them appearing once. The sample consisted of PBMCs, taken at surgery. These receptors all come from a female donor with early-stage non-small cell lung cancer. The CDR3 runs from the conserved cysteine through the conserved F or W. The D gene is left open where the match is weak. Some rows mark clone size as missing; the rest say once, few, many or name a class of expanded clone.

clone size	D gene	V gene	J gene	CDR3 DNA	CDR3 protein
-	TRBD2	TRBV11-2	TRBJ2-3	TGTGCCAGCAGCTACGGACTAGCGGGAGGGCCAGATACGCAGTATTTT	CASSYGLAGGPDTQYF
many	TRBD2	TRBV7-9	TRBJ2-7	TGTGCCAGCAGCTTAACCCTCGGAGCGGGAGTGAGAGAGCAGTACTTC	CASSLTLGAGVREQYF
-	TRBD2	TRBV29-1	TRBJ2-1	TGCAGCGTGGACCGGGACTACAGCTACAATGAGCAGTTCTTC	CSVDRDYSYNEQFF
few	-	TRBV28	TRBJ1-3	TGTGCCAGCAGTTTTGAGGGGAGAAACACCATATATTTT	CASSFEGRNTIYF
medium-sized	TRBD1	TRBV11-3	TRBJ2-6	TGTGCCAGCAGCGGTCGACAGGGCTCCTCTGGGGCCAACGTCCTGACTTTC	CASSGRQGSSGANVLTF
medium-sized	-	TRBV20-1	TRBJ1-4	TGCAGTGCTAACCCAGGGGCCAATGAAAAACTGTTTTTT	CSANPGANEKLFF
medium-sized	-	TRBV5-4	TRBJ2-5	TGTGCCAGCAGCCGGACGGACTATCACCAAGAGACCCAGTACTTC	CASSRTDYHQETQYF
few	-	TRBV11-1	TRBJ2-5	TGTGCCAGCAGCCAGGGACATACACAAGAGACCCAGTACTTC	CASSQGHTQETQYF
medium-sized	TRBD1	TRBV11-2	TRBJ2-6	TGTGCCAGCAGCCTTTGGGGACAGGGGGCCTTTGGGGCCAACGTCCTGACTTTC	CASSLWGQGAFGANVLTF
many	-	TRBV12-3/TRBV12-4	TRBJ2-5	TGTGCCAGCAGTTTACAAGCCAGGGGCAGAGAGACCCAGTACTTC	CASSLQARGRETQYF
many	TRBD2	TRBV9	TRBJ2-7	TGTGCCAGACCGAGGCGAGTAGCGGGACATCATATTCACTACGAGCAGTACTTC	CARPRRVAGHHIHYEQYF
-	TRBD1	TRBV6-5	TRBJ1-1	TGTGCCAGCGGGGACAGGCCATTGAACACTGAAGCTTTCTTT	CASGDRPLNTEAFF
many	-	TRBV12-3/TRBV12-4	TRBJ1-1	TGTGCCAGCAGTACCGGGAGAAACCCTGAAGCTTTCTTT	CASSTGRNPEAFF
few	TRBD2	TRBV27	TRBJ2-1	TGTGCCAGCAGGGGACTAGCGGGGTCCTACAATGAGCAGTTCTTC	CASRGLAGSYNEQFF
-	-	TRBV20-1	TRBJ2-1	TGCAGTGCTGACCTCTGGCGCTCCTACAATGAGCAGTTCTTC	CSADLWRSYNEQFF
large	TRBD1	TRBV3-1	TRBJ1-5	TGTGCCAGCAGCCAGGGGACAGGGGCGAGCAATCAGCCCCAGCATTTT	CASSQGTGASNQPQHF